The present T cell receptor beta chain was sequenced within a study of vaccination and CD4 T cells after COVID-19. On the study more broadly: Recovered patients in the cohort numbered six men and four women, two of them Hispanic. The peptides that stimulated the cells were overlapping spike peptides from SARS-CoV-2, HCoV-NL63, HCoV-OC43 and HCoV-229E.

This clonotype was counted a few times. What it binds is not known. Cultured CD4+ T cells had their DNA profiled by the Oncomine TCR Beta short-read assay. The template was genomic DNA from cultured CD4+ T cells. TCRdb reanalysed the PCR reads using MiXCR and keeps one entry per CDR3 protein. The sample yields thousands of distinct CDR3 sequences, approximately 52% seen once. V was shortened by 1 base and J by 5 bases, with 11 bases between the two germline ends. Germline V gene sequence: CDR1 MNHEY, CDR2 SMNVEV (reference sequence). The CDR3 runs 14 residues. Regarding treatment: approximately 10-day PBMC culture with coronavirus spike peptide pools or control peptides (ViraFEST assay). Replacement of half the medium with fresh IL-2 medium took place on days 3 and 7.

Material: CD4+ T cells from blood, cultured in vitro. This TCR came from a human donor who had recovered from COVID-19. The rearrangement joins TRBV27 to TRBJ1-1; D unclear. CDR3 DNA sequence: TGTGCCAGCAGTTTATTCGAAGGCGGAACTGAAGCTTTCTTT. Translated: CASSLFEGGTEAFF.